Only a few counts were recorded for the clone carrying this T cell receptor (beta chain). Antigen: not known. This entry belongs to a study of graft-versus-host responses after intestinal transplantation. Turning to the study itself: Transplant types were multivisceral, liver-intestinal, or isolated intestinal. Recipients were all induced with anti-thymocyte globulin, then given tacrolimus and steroids for 3 to 4 years. Whole-study findings and limits: Recipient marrow harbored GvH clones, some of which surfaced first in ileum or blood. GvH clone levels peaked in circulation, and this peak was associated with early post-transplant HvG declines.

The data were produced by immunoSEQ multiplex PCR, yet TCRdb's version contains in-frame clones alone and is incomplete. The repertoire holds tens of thousands of clones, 89% seen once, with around 2.7% in the top ten. The source is a human donor who received an intestinal transplant. The sequencing used unstimulated CD8+ T cells sorted from spleen or lymph node cells, collected before intestinal transplant.

The CDR3 nucleotides are TGTGCCAGCAGCTTAGGCCCAACTGAAGCTTTCTTT. Its translation is CASSLGPTEAFF. This chain connects TRBV13 to TRBJ1-1; D remains unclear. CDR3 length: 12 residues. Trimming removed 0 bases at V and 5 bases at J, with 4 bases between. From germline, CDR1 is PRHDT and CDR2 FYEKMQ (reference sequence).